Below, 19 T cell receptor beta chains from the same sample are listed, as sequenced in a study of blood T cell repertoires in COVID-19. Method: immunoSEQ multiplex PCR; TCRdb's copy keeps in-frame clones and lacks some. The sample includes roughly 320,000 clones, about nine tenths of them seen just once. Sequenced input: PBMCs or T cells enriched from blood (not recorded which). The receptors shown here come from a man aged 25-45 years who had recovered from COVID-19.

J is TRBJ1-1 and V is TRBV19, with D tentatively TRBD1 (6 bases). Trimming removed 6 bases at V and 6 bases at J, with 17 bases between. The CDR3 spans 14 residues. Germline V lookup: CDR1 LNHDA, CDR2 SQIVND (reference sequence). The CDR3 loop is CASSRSTGSAEAFF. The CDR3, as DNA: TGTGCCAGTAGCCGAAGTACAGGGTCTGCTGAAGCTTTCTTT.

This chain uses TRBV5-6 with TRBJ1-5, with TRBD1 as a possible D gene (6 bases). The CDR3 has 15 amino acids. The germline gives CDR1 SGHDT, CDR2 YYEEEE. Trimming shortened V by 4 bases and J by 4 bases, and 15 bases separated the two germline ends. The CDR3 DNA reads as TGTGCCAGCAGCGCCTACAGGGCTCCGAATCAGCCCCAGCATTTT. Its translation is CASSAYRAPNQPQHF. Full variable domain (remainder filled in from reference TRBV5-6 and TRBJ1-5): DAGVTQSPTHLIKTRGQQVTLRCSPKSGHDTVSWYQQALGQGPQFIFQYYEEEERQRGNFPDRFSGHQFPNYSSELNVNALLLGDSALYLCASSAYRAPNQPQHFGDGTRLSIL.

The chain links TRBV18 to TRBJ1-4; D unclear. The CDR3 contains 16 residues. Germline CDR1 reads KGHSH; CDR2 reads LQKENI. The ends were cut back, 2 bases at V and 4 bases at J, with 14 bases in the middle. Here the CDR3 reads CASSPTEEGGNEKLFF. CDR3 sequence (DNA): TGTGCCAGCTCACCAACGGAAGAGGGTGGTAATGAAAAACTGTTTTTT.

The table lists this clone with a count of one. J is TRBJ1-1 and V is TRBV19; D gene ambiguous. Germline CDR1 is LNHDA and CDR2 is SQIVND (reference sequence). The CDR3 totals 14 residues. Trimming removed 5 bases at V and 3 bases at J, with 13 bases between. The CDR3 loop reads CASSPGWRDTEAFF. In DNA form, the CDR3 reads TGTGCCAGTAGTCCGGGGTGGAGGGACACTGAAGCTTTCTTT.

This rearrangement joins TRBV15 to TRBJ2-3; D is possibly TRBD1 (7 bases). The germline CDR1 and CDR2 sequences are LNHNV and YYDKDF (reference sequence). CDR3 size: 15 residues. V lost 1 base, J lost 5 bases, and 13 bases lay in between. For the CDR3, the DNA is TGTGCCACCAGCAGAGGCCAGGGGGAGGTAGATACGCAGTATTTT. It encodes CATSRGQGEVDTQYF.

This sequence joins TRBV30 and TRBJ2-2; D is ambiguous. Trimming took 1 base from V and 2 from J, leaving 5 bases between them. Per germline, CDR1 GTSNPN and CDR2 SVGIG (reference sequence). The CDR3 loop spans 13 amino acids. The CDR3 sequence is CAWSGTNTGELFF. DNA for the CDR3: TGTGCCTGGAGTGGAACAAACACCGGGGAGCTGTTTTTT.

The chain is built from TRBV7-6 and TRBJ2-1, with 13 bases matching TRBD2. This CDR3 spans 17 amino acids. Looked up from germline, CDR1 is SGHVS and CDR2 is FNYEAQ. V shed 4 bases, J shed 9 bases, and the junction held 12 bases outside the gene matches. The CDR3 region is CASSSPMTSGRFSEQFF. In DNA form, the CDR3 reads TGTGCCAGCAGCTCACCGATGACTAGCGGGAGGTTCAGTGAGCAGTTCTTC.

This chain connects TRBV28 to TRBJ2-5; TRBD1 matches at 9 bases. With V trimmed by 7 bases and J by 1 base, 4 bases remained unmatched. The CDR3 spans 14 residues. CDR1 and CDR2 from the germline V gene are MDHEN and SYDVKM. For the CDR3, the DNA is TGTGCCAGCAAAGGGACAGGGACCCAAGAGACCCAGTACTTC. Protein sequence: CASKGTGTQETQYF. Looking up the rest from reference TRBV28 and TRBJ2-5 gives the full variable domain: DVKVTQSSRYLVKRTGEKVFLECVQDMDHENMFWYRQDPGLGLRLIYFSYDVKMKEKGDIPEGYSVSREKKERFSLILESASTNQTSMYLCASKGTGTQETQYFGPGTRLLVL.

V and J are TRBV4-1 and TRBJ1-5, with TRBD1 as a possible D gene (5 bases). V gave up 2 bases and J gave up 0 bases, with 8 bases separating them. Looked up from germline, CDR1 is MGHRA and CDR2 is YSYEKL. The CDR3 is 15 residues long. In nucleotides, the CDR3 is TGCGCCAGCAGCCAATTGACAGTTAGCAATCAGCCCCAGCATTTT. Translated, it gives CASSQLTVSNQPQHF.

The chain's CDR3 is CASSPITSGATYEQYF. CDR3 in DNA: TGTGCCAGCAGCCCTATAACTAGCGGGGCCACCTACGAGCAGTACTTC. The chain combines TRBV6-6 with TRBJ2-7, with 10 bases fitting TRBD2. The germline gives CDR1 MNHNY, CDR2 SVGAGI (reference sequence). Losses at the gene ends were 6 bases for V and 2 bases for J; bases not matched to a gene: 10. The CDR3 totals 16 residues.

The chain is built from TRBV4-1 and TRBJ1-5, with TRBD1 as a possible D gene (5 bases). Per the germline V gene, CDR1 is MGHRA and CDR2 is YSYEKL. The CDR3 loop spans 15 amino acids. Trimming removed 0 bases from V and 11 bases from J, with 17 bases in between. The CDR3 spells CASSQDATGVGTQHF. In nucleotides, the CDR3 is TGCGCCAGCAGCCAAGATGCCACGGGGGTGGGGACCCAGCATTTT.

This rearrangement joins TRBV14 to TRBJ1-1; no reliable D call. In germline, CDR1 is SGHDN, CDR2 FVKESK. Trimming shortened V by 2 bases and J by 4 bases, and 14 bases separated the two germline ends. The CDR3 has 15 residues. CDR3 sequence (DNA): TGTGCCAGCAGCCAACTGTTTGGGTGGAGCACTGAAGCTTTCTTT. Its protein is CASSQLFGWSTEAFF.

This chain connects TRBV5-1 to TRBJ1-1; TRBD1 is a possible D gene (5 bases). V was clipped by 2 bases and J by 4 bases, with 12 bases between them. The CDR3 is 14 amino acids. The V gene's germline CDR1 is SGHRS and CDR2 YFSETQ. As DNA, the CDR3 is TGCGCCAGCAGCTTTTCCACAGGCTCCACTGAAGCTTTCTTT. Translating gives CASSFSTGSTEAFF. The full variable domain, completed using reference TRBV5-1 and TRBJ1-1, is KAGVTQTPRYLIKTRGQQVTLSCSPISGHRSVSWYQQTPGQGLQFLFEYFSETQRNKGNFPGRFSGRQFSNSRSEMNVSTLELGDSALYLCASSFSTGSTEAFFGQGTRLTVV.

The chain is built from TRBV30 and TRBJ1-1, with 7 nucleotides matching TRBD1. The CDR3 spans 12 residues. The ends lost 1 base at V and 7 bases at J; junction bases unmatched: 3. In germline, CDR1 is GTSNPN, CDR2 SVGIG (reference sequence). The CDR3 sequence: CAWSGGQYEAFF. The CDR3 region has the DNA TGTGCCTGGAGTGGGGGACAGTATGAAGCTTTCTTT. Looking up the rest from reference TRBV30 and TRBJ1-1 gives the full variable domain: SQTIHQWPATLVQPVGSPLSLECTVEGTSNPNLYWYRQAAGRGLQLLFYSVGIGQISSEVPQNLSASRPQDRQFILSSKKLLLSDSGFYLCAWSGGQYEAFFGQGTRLTVV.

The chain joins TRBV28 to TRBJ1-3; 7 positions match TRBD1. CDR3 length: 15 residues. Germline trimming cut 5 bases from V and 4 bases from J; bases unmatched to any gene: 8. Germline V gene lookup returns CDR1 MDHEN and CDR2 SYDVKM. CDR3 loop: CASSLTGFGGNTIYF. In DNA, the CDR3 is TGTGCCAGCAGTCTGACAGGGTTTGGGGGAAACACCATATATTTT.

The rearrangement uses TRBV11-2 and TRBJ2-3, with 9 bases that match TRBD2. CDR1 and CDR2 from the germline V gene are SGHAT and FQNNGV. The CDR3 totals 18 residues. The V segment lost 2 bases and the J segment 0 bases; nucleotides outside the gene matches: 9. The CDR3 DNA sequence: TGTGCCAGCAGCTTAAGACTAGCGGCCAAACCTAGCACAGATACGCAGTATTTT. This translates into CASSLRLAAKPSTDTQYF.

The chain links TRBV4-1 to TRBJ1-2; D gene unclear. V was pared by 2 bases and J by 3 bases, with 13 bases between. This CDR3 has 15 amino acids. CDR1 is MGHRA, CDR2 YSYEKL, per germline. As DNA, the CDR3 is TGCGCCAGCAGCCAACTCCTTACAGATTACTATGGCTACACCTTC. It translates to CASSQLLTDYYGYTF.

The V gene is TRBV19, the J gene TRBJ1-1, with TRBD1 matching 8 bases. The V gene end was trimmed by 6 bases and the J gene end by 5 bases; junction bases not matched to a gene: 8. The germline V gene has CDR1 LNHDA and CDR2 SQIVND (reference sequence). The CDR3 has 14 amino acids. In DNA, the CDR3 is TGTGCCAGTAGCCTCGGACAGGGCGGGACTGAAGCTTTCTTT. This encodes CASSLGQGGTEAFF.

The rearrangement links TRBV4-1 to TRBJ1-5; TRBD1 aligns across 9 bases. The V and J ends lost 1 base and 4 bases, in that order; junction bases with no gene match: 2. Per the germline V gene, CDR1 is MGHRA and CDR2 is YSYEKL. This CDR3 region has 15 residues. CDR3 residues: CASSQGTGANQPQHF. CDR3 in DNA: TGCGCCAGCAGCCAAGGGACAGGGGCGAATCAGCCCCAGCATTTT.